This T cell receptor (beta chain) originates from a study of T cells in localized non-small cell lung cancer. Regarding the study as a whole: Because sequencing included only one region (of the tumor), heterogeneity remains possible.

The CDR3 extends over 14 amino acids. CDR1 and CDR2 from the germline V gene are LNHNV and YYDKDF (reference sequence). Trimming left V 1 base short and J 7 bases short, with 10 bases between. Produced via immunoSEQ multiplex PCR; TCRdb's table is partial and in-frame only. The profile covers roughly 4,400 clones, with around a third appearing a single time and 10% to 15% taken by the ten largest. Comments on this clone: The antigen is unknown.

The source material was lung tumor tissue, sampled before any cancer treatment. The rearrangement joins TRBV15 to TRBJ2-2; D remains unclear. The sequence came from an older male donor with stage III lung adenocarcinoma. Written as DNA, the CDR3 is TGTGCCACCAGCAGAGGGGCTGCCAGCGGGGAGCTGTTTTTT. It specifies CATSRGAASGELFF.